This record covers a single T cell receptor beta chain. Its specificity is not known. This sample is part of a study of T-cell memory formation after mild COVID-19. Regarding the study as a whole: The main location of contracting CD4+ clones was CM and EM, and that of contracting CD8+ clones was EMRA. Prior to infection, memory already included some responding clones, suggesting cross-reactive memory joined.

TCRdb itself ran the 5' RACE reads through MiXCR, one entry per CDR3 protein. The sample lists about 430,000 distinct CDR3 sequences, approximately 24% occurring once. With 6 bases removed from V and 2 bases from J, the gap between germline ends came to 21 bases. This CDR3 region has 16 residues. Germline V CDR1 and CDR2: SGHRS, YFSETQ. The receptor was isolated from an adult woman who had mild COVID-19 (a few samples of this study predate the infection). Cell type and time point are not known. This chain links TRBV5-1 with TRBJ2-7; D gene ambiguous. The sequenced sample was PBMCs or a T cell subset sorted from them (not recorded which). The CDR3 loop reads CASTAGQGFLAYEQYF. CDR3 DNA sequence: TGCGCCAGCACGGCTGGCCAAGGGTTTTTGGCCTACGAGCAGTACTTC.